This entry is about one T cell receptor (beta chain). Measured with immunoSEQ multiplex PCR; TCRdb has only the in-frame clones, and not every one. The sample includes under 850,000 clones, approximately 90% seen only once; the top ten take around 0.0099%. The sample comes from a study of shared T cell receptors in the human thymus. Between the trimmed V and J ends, which lost 4 bases and 4 bases, there was a span of 8 bases. Germline V gives CDR1 SGHTA, CDR2 FQGNSA. This CDR3 comprises 13 residues. The same data also contributed to another study, on human thymus T cells. From that paper: Having surgery to correct congenital heart defects, healthy Finnish infants acted as the donors. The thymus tissue came from resections taken during corrective heart surgery. There appeared to be biased usage of V and J genes in thymic and blood repertoires. Thymic repertoires overlap heavily among unrelated individuals, related research has reported.

This rearrangement joins TRBV7-2 to TRBJ2-1, with D possibly TRBD1 on 5 matching bases. The sequencing sample was made of thymocytes. The clonotype originates from a boy younger than two with a congenital heart defect. The CDR3 sequence is CASSSPGYNEQFF. The CDR3 DNA follows: TGTGCCAGCAGCTCTCCAGGGTACAATGAGCAGTTCTTC.